The 6 T cell receptor beta chains presented below share a single source sample, sequenced in a study of a mutant IDH1 vaccine in newly diagnosed glioma. Time point noted: week 23, last vaccination. Topical imiquimod accompanied each vaccine dose, which consisted of 300 ug of mutant IDH1 20-mer peptide. Method: immunoSEQ multiplex PCR; TCRdb's copy keeps in-frame clones and lacks some. Of about 38,000 clones detected, 81% appear once; the ten largest clones hold 4% to 6%. These receptors' antigens are unknown. Here the sequenced sample was PBMCs, taken from a glioma patient whose treatment included an IDH1 peptide vaccine. The source is a man aged 35-49 years with glioma.

The chain joins TRBV7-2 to TRBJ2-2; D call uncertain. The germline V gene has CDR1 SGHTA and CDR2 FQGNSA. The CDR3 contains 12 residues. The V end lost 1 base, the J end lost 7 bases, and 4 bases lay between the germline ends. CDR3 bases: TGTGCCAGCAGCTTAGGGATCGGGGAGCTGTTTTTT. Translated, it gives CASSLGIGELFF.

The chain has TRBV27 and TRBJ1-2; 7 nucleotides align to TRBD1. Germline trimming cut 6 bases from V and 4 bases from J; bases unmatched to any gene: 8. The CDR3 is 14 amino acids. Germline V gives CDR1 MNHEY, CDR2 SMNVEV (reference sequence). CDR3 sequence: CASSTGVGGYGYTF. For the CDR3, the DNA is TGTGCCAGCAGCACAGGGGTGGGTGGCTATGGCTACACCTTC.

This clone was observed a single time. The J gene is TRBJ2-7, the V gene TRBV6-5; 7 nucleotides agree with TRBD2. Germline CDR1 is MNHEY and CDR2 is SVGAGI. The CDR3 extends over 13 amino acids. The junction had 5 bases not matched to a gene; V was cut back by 7 bases and J by 2 bases. The CDR3 DNA sequence: TGTGCCAGCACCGCGGGGGAGGCCTACGAGCAGTACTTC. As protein: CASTAGEAYEQYF.

The J gene is TRBJ1-5, the V gene TRBV28; 7 positions match TRBD1. V trimming: 4 bases; J trimming: 0 bases; junction bases outside the gene matches: 9. Germline V gene sequence: CDR1 MDHEN, CDR2 SYDVKM. This CDR3 has 17 amino acids. The CDR3 region is CASSYKTGTVSNQPQHF. CDR3 in DNA: TGTGCCAGCAGTTACAAGACCGGGACAGTTAGCAATCAGCCCCAGCATTTT.

This clone was detected only a few times. The gene calls are TRBV11-2 and TRBJ2-7, with 8 nucleotides matching TRBD2. V lost 6 bases, J lost 6 bases, and 7 bases stayed unmatched. There are 13 residues in the CDR3. The germline CDR1 and CDR2 sequences are SGHAT and FQNNGV. CDR3 sequence: CASRRPGGGEQYF. The DNA for the CDR3 is TGTGCCAGCAGGAGACCGGGGGGGGGCGAGCAGTACTTC.

The rearrangement links TRBV7-2 to TRBJ1-1; D gene uncertain. Deletions cut 7 bases from V and 1 base from J, with 10 bases between. CDR3 length: 13 amino acids. The germline V gene has CDR1 SGHTA and CDR2 FQGNSA. The CDR3, as DNA: TGTGCCAGCACCCTTCCAGGGAACACTGAAGCTTTCTTT. Amino acid sequence: CASTLPGNTEAFF.